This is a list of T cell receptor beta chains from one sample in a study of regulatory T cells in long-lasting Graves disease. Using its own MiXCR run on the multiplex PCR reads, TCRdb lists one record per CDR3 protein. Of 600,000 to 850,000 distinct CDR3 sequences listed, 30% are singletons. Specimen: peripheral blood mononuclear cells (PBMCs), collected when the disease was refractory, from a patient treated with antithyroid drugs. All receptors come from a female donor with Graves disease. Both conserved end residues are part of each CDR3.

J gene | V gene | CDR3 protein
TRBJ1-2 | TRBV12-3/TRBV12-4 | CASSLLANYGYTF
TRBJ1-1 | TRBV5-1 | CASSLKQLTLNTEAFF
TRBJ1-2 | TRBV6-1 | CASRGQGAFGYTF
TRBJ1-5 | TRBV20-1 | CSAEGGRGNQPQHF
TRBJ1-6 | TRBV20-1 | CSASLLENSPLHF
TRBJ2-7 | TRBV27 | CASRFRDREEKYEQYF
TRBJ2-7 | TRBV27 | CASRSLQGALYEQYF
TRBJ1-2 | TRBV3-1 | CASRHSYYGYTF
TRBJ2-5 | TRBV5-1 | CASSISFGGQETQYF
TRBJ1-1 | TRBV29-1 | CSVRTGAKNTEAFF
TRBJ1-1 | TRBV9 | CASSARPSNTEAFF
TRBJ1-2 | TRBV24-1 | CATTPPGQQMGYTF
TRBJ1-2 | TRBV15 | CATSRGRGNGYTF
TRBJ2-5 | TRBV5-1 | CASSLDGGGETQYF
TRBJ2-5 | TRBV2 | CASSKDLAGGRETQYF
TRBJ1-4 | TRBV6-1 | CASRKLATNEKLFF
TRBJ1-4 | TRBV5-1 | CASSSRDRTSEKLFF
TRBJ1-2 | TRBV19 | CASRIDTNYGYTF
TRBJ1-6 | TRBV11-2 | CASSLGGVSPLHF
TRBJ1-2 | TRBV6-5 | CASSYFSRQGDGYTF
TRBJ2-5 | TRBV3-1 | CASSQGLEETQYF
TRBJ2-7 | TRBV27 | CASAPRTSGTSYEQYF
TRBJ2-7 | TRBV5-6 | CASSLIAQTYEQYF
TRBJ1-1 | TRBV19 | CASSPGTAKPNTEAFF
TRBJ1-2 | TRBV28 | CASSSTSDHPNYGYTF
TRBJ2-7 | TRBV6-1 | CASCRDTAYEQYF
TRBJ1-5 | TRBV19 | CASTRDPNFNQPQHF
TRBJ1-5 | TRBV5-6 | CASSSTDRSNQPQHF
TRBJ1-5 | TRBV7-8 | CASSAPRIGRNQPQHF
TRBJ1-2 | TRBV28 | CASRATRDSFYNYGYTF
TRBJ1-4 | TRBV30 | CAWSVLGPNEKLFF
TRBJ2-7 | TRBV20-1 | CSARGSGDSYEQYF
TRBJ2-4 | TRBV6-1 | CASQAGAKNIQYF
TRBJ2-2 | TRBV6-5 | CASSLMREGTGELFF
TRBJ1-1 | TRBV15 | CATSRLQGGYTEAFF
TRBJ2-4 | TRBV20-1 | CSARPAGHQSKNIQYF
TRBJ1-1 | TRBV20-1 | CSARDKWVITEAFF
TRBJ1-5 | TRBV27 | CASRNRDNQPQHF
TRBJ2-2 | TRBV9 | CASRLTEAGELFF
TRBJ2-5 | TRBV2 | CASSEIGVWLRFQETQYF
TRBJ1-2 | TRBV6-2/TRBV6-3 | CASRAGDSQLYGYTF
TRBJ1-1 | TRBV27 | CASSFSGTGGKTEAFF
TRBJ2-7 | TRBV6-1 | CASSKGLAGDSEQYF
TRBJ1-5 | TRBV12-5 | CASGPPEAQPQHF
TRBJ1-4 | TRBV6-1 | CASSPAGQGGEKLFF
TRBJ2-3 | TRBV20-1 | CSALGLAGVTDTQYF
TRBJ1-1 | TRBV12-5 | CASGLTGSNTEAFF
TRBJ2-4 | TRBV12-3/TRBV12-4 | CAIAGEAKNIQYF
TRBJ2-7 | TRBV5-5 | CASSFGTSGEQYF
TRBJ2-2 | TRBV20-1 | CSARDFGLAASNTGELFF